This TCR beta chain was recorded in a study of shared clonotypes between healthy human individuals. Here immunoSEQ multiplex PCR was the method, and the copy in TCRdb shows in-frame clones only, minus some. The repertoire consists of approximately 2,300,000 clones, with under 95% occurring once and the leading ten covering around 0.38%. The TCR sequence derives from a man younger than 35 in good health. Some clones in this sample may be carry-over from other donors' samples. What was sequenced was naive CD4+ T cells from PBMCs. Subset specified: CD45RA+ positively selected.

In DNA, the CDR3 is TGTGCCAGCACCCCAGGGGGTAGCACAGATACGCAGTATTTT. Translation gives CASTPGGSTDTQYF. The chain uses TRBV11-2 and TRBJ2-3; 7 bases line up with TRBD1. The germline CDR1 and CDR2 sequences are SGHAT and FQNNGV. V was clipped by 7 bases and J by 0 bases; unmatched bases: 4. The CDR3 totals 14 residues. Variable domain in full (rest from reference TRBV11-2 and TRBJ2-3): EAGVAQSPRYKIIEKRQSVAFWCNPISGHATLYWYQQILGQGPKLLIQFQNNGVVDDSQLPKDRFSAERLKGVDSTLKIQPAKLEDSAVYLCASTPGGSTDTQYFGPGTRLTVL.